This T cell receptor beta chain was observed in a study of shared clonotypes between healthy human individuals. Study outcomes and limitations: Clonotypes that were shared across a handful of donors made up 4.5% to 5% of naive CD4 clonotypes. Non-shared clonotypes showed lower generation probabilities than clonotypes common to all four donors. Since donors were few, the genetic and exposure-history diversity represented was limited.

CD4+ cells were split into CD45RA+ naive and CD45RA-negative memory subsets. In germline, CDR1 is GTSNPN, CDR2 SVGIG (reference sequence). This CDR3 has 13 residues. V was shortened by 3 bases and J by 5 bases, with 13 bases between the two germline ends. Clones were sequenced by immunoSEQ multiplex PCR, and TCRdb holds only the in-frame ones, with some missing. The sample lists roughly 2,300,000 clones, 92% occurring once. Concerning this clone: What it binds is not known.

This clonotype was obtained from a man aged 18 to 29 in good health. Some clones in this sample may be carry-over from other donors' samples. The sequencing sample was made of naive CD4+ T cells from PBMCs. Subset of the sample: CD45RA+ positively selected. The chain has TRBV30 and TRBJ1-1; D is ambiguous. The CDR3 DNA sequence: TGTGCCTGGAGCTTGGCGGACGTGACTGAAGCTTTCTTT. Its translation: CAWSLADVTEAFF. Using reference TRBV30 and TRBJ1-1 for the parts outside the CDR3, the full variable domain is SQTIHQWPATLVQPVGSPLSLECTVEGTSNPNLYWYRQAAGRGLQLLFYSVGIGQISSEVPQNLSASRPQDRQFILSSKKLLLSDSGFYLCAWSLADVTEAFFGQGTRLTVV.